This T cell receptor (beta chain) was captured in a study of radiation and T cells in renal cell carcinoma. This clone is categorized as medium-sized. At the DNA level, this CDR3 is encoded by other sequences in the same sample as well. The CDR3 runs to 13 residues. Trimming took 0 bases from V and 4 from J, leaving 4 bases between them. Per germline, CDR1 MGHRA and CDR2 YSYEKL. Sequencing used immunoSEQ multiplex PCR; TCRdb keeps in-frame clones, though not all of them. The sample has approximately 21,000 clones; less than 55% are singletons. The treatment is: treatment-naive control, cytoreductive nephrectomy.

Sequences were derived from tumor tissue, sampled from a patient whose treatment was nephrectomy without radiotherapy. The TCR was taken from a human donor with renal cell carcinoma. V and J are TRBV4-1 and TRBJ1-3, with D uncertain. CDR3 amino acids: CASSQDRGNTIYF. CDR3 nucleotide sequence: TGCGCCAGCAGCCAAGATCGAGGAAACACCATATATTTT.